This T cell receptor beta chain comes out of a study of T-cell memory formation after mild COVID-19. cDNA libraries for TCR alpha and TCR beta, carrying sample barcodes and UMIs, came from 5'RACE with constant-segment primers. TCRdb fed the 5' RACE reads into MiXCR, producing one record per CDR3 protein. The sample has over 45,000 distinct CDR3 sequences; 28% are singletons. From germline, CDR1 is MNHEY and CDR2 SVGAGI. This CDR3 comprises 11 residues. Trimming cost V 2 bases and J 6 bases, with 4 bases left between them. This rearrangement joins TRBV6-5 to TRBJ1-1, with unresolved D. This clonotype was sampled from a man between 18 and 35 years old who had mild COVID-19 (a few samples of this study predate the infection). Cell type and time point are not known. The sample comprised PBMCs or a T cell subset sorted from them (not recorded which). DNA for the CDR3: TGTGCCAGCAGTTACCGGGCTGAAGCTTTCTTT. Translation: CASSYRAEAFF.